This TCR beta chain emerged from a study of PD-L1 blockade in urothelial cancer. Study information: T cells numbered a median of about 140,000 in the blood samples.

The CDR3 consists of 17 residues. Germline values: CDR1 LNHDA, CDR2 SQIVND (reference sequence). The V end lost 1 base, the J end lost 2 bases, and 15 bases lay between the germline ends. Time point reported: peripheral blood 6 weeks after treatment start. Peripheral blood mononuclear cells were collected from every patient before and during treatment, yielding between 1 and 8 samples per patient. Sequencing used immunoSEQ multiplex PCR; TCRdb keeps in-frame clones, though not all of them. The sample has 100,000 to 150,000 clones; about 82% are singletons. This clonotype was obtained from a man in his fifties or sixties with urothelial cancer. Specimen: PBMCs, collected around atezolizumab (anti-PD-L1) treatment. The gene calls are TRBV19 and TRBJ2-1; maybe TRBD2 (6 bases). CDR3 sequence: CASSIGAGIKAYNEQFF. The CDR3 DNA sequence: TGTGCCAGTAGTATAGGTGCGGGGATAAAAGCCTACAATGAGCAGTTCTTC.